This TCR beta chain was captured by sequencing in a study of blood T cell repertoires in COVID-19. The V end lost 0 bases, the J end lost 9 bases, and 18 bases lay between the germline ends. The CDR3 consists of 16 residues. CDR1 and CDR2 from the germline V gene are MGHRA and YSYEKL. Grouping used clinical history reported by participants in a survey and questionnaire. Here immunoSEQ multiplex PCR was the method, and the copy in TCRdb shows in-frame clones only, minus some. The repertoire holds fewer than 250,000 clones, around 92% seen once, with about 8.1% in the top ten. This clone appeared a single time.

The sample taken for sequencing was PBMCs or T cells enriched from blood (not recorded which). The receptor was isolated from a woman in her late teens or twenties who had recovered from COVID-19. This rearrangement joins TRBV4-1 to TRBJ2-1, with D possibly being TRBD1 (5 bases). The CDR3 DNA reads TGCGCCAGCAGCCAAGAGATAAGGGGTTGGGCCGGTGAGCAGTTCTTC. It codes for CASSQEIRGWAGEQFF.